The subject of this entry is one T cell receptor (beta chain). What it recognizes is unknown. Only in-frame clones appear in the TCRdb table, and some are missing; sequencing was by immunoSEQ multiplex PCR. This sample yields about 9,300 clones, of which approximately 90% are seen a single time; less than 90% belongs to the top ten. V lost 3 bases, J lost 6 bases, and 7 bases stayed unmatched. The CDR3 has 14 amino acids. Germline assignment: CDR1 SEHNR and CDR2 FQNEAQ (reference sequence). This sample was taken from a study of STAT3 mutations in large granular lymphocyte leukemia. Study at large: Over half of T-LGLL patients had one or more immunosuppressive regimens. General observations from the study: TCR clonotype switching after therapy occurred in 6 of 18 patients. Variable sampling intervals and differing treatment regimens complicated linking therapy response to TCR clonal burden changes. Every T-cell large granular lymphocyte leukemia patient had at least one immunodominant TCR beta clonotype.

Sequenced sample: peripheral blood mononuclear cells. The receptor was derived from a man of 80 years or more with T-cell large granular lymphocyte leukemia. Some clones in this sample may be carry-over from other donors' samples. This rearrangement joins TRBV7-9 to TRBJ1-2; 7 positions agree with TRBD1. The CDR3 loop is CASSFDRVGNGYTF. Here the CDR3 DNA reads TGTGCCAGCAGCTTTGACAGGGTGGGTAATGGCTACACCTTC.